This TCR beta chain appears in the sequencing data of a study of PD-1 blockade in classical Hodgkin lymphoma. Study-wide points: Newly diagnosed patients were said to have less baseline TCR diversity than healthy donors did. Lower baseline TCR diversity marked trial partial responders and progressors. By C4D1, CD4+ diversity increased significantly, especially in complete responders.

In regard to this clone: Antigen specificity is unknown.

CDR1 is SGHDT and CDR2 is YYEEEE in the germline V gene. Trimming pared 3 bases from V and 9 bases from J, leaving 13 bases between. The CDR3 is made up of 14 amino acids. TCRdb's table, derived via immunoSEQ multiplex PCR, lists solely in-frame clones and lacks some. The repertoire consists of approximately 6,900 clones, with 86% occurring once and the leading ten covering around 45%. Every patient had relapsed following autologous stem cell transplantation, and cohorts differed in brentuximab vedotin exposure. This clonotype was obtained from a human donor with classical Hodgkin lymphoma. This chain uses TRBV5-6 with TRBJ1-6; D perhaps matches TRBD1 (5 bases). The material sequenced was peripheral blood mononuclear cells (PBMCs), taken before the second cycle of nivolumab. CDR3 sequence: CASSSQGVTSPLHF. The CDR3 bases are TGTGCCAGCAGCTCGCAGGGTGTAACTTCACCCCTCCACTTT.